The 4 T cell receptor beta chains presented below share a single source sample, sequenced in a study of blood T cell repertoires in COVID-19. This table comes from immunoSEQ multiplex PCR, and its TCRdb copy is limited to in-frame clones, with some not included. Here the sample spans around 140,000 clones, around 89% being singletons. Sequences were obtained from peripheral blood. These receptors were collected from a man between 50 and 59 years old with active or convalescent COVID-19.

The rearrangement joins TRBV10-1 to TRBJ2-6; 9 positions match TRBD1. Trimming at V came to 4 bases and at J to 0 bases, leaving 4 bases not matched to a gene. Germline values: CDR1 WNHNN, CDR2 SYGVQD (reference sequence). The CDR3 has 17 residues. This CDR3 reads CASSGDRALSGANVLTF. In DNA, the CDR3 is TGCGCCAGCAGTGGGGACAGGGCCCTCTCTGGGGCCAACGTCCTGACTTTC.

The CDR3 DNA reads TGTGCCAGCAGCTTATTGGCGGGGGGTCGGGAGACCCAGTACTTC. Its translation: CASSLLAGGRETQYF. V is TRBV7-8 and J is TRBJ2-5; 8 bases map to TRBD2. With V trimmed by 2 bases and J by 5 bases, 7 bases remained unmatched. Germline assignment: CDR1 SGHVS and CDR2 FQNEAQ. The CDR3 has 15 residues.

The V and J genes are TRBV11-3 and TRBJ1-1; D is uncertain. V lost 0 bases and J 3 bases, leaving 5 bases between the germline ends. The CDR3 extends over 13 amino acids. CDR1 is SGHNT and CDR2 is YENEEA in the germline V gene. The CDR3: CASSLEEYTEAFF. The CDR3 DNA is TGTGCCAGCAGCTTAGAGGAGTACACTGAAGCTTTCTTT.

The chain employs TRBV5-4 and TRBJ1-1; TRBD1 matches at 9 bases. Germline V gives CDR1 SGHNT, CDR2 YYREEE (reference sequence). CDR3 length: 15 amino acids. V shed 3 bases and J 6 bases; nucleotides not matched to a gene: 9. The CDR3 region has the DNA TGTGCCAGCAGCTCGGGACAGGGAGGGTTCGCTGAAGCTTTCTTT. This gives the protein CASSSGQGGFAEAFF. Using reference TRBV5-4 and TRBJ1-1 for the parts outside the CDR3, the full variable domain is ETGVTQSPTHLIKTRGQQVTLRCSSQSGHNTVSWYQQALGQGPQFIFQYYREEENGRGNFPPRFSGLQFPNYSSELNVNALELDDSALYLCASSSGQGGFAEAFFGQGTRLTVV.